Listed below are T cell receptor beta chains from one sample, sequenced in a study of Graves' ophthalmopathy and Graves' hyperthyroidism. TCRdb redid the calling of the multiplex PCR reads with MiXCR, one entry per CDR3 protein. Of about 1.2 million distinct CDR3 sequences in the sample, about 35% were seen once. Input material: peripheral blood or thyroid tissue (not recorded which). Receptors originate from an adult man with Graves' hyperthyroidism. The conserved cysteine and the conserved F or W are not part of the CDR3 here.

v_call: TRBV20-1; j_call: TRBJ2-2; cdr3_aa: SAFGQGTPGSCF
v_call: TRBV6-5; j_call: TRBJ2-2; cdr3_aa: ASSHTGAATGELF
v_call: TRBV9; j_call: TRBJ2-5; cdr3_aa: ASSVMGQSSYNEQY
v_call: TRBV14; j_call: TRBJ2-7; cdr3_aa: ASSPWGSEQY
v_call: TRBV27; j_call: TRBJ1-6; cdr3_aa: ASSPREGSPLH
v_call: TRBV10-3; j_call: TRBJ2-7; cdr3_aa: AIRVGGSSYEQY
v_call: TRBV5-8; j_call: TRBJ1-2; cdr3_aa: ASSLAGGPNYGYT
v_call: TRBV5-1; j_call: TRBJ2-7; cdr3_aa: ASRGQANQYEQY
v_call: TRBV15; j_call: TRBJ2-7; cdr3_aa: ATSRDRQIYEQY
v_call: TRBV12-3/TRBV12-4; j_call: TRBJ1-2; cdr3_aa: ASSTGTGVGGYT
v_call: TRBV20-1; j_call: TRBJ2-7; cdr3_aa: SARLDRAYEQY
v_call: TRBV7-8; j_call: TRBJ1-2; cdr3_aa: ASSSTGPTNYGYT
v_call: TRBV28; j_call: TRBJ2-7; cdr3_aa: ASRSPASGGPEQY
v_call: TRBV12-3/TRBV12-4; j_call: TRBJ2-7; cdr3_aa: ASSFGEGSRRYEQY
v_call: TRBV27; j_call: TRBJ1-4; cdr3_aa: ASSPVLQGGGEKLF
v_call: TRBV6-5; j_call: TRBJ2-7; cdr3_aa: ASSTRDAAYEQY
v_call: TRBV15; j_call: TRBJ1-1; cdr3_aa: ATSRVGSDGAF
v_call: TRBV5-1; j_call: TRBJ2-6; cdr3_aa: ASSLDWAGNSGANVLT
v_call: TRBV9; j_call: TRBJ1-2; cdr3_aa: ASSATPTGSDGYT
v_call: TRBV6-5; j_call: TRBJ2-2; cdr3_aa: ASIERGASAGELF
v_call: TRBV19; j_call: TRBJ2-6; cdr3_aa: ASGVTGARANVLT
v_call: TRBV6-2/TRBV6-3; j_call: TRBJ1-1; cdr3_aa: ASAGKMNTEAF
v_call: TRBV7-6; j_call: TRBJ1-4; cdr3_aa: ASSLDSSAGTNEKLF
v_call: TRBV7-8; j_call: TRBJ1-1; cdr3_aa: ASSLARGLGNTEAF
v_call: TRBV12-3/TRBV12-4; j_call: TRBJ2-7; cdr3_aa: ASVRQGPQGEQY
v_call: TRBV20-1; j_call: TRBJ1-1; cdr3_aa: SARDRTQLTEAF
v_call: TRBV10-3; j_call: TRBJ2-5; cdr3_aa: AISRRGRQETQY
v_call: TRBV19; j_call: TRBJ2-2; cdr3_aa: ASSIWDRTGELF
v_call: TRBV6-5; j_call: TRBJ1-6; cdr3_aa: ASSYGTGKRPLH
v_call: TRBV7-6; j_call: TRBJ1-1; cdr3_aa: ASNYDREYIPNTEAF
v_call: TRBV9; j_call: TRBJ2-7; cdr3_aa: ASSPPIRRVPYEQY
v_call: TRBV7-9; j_call: TRBJ1-6; cdr3_aa: ASSLDPGNSPLH
v_call: TRBV29-1; j_call: TRBJ2-7; cdr3_aa: SVRGLAGPSYEQY
v_call: TRBV14; j_call: TRBJ2-7; cdr3_aa: ASSYGQGWYYEQY
v_call: TRBV10-3; j_call: TRBJ2-2; cdr3_aa: ASSPNPPGELF
v_call: TRBV10-3; j_call: TRBJ1-2; cdr3_aa: AISEPGTGDGYT